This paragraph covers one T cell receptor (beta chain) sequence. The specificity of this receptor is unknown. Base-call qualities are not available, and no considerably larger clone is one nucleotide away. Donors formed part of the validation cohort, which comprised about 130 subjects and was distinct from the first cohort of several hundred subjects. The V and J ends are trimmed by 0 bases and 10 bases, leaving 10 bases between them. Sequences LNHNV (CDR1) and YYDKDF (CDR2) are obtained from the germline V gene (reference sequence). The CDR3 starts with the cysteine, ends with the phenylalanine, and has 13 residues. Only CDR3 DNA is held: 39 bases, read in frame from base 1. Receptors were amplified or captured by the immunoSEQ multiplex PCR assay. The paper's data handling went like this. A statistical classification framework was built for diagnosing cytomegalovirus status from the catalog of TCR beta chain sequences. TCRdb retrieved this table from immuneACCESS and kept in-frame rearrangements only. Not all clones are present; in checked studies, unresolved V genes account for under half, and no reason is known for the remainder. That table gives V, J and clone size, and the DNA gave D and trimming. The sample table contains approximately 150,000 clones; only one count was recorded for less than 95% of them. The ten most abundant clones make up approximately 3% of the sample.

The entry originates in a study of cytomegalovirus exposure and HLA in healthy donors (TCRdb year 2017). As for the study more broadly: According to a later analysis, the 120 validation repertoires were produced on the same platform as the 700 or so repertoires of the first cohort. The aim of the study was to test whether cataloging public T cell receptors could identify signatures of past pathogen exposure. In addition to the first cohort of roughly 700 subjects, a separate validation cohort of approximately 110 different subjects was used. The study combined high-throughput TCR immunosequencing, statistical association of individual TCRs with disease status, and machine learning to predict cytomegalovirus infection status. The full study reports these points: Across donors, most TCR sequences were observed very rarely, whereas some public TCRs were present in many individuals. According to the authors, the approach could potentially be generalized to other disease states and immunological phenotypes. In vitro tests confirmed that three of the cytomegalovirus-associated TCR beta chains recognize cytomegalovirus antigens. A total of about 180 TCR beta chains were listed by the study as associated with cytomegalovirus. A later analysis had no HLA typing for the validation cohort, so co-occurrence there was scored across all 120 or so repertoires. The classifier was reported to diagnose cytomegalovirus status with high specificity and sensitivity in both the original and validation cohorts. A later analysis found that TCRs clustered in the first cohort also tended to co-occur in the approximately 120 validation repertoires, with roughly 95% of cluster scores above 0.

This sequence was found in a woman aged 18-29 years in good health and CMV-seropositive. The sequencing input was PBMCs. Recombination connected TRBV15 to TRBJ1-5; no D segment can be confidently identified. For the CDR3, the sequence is CATSRERETPQHF. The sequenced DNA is TGTGCCACCAGCAGAGAAAGGGAGACACCCCAGCATTTT.